The clone carrying this T cell receptor beta chain appeared a few times. Its specificity is unknown. The data stem from a study of long-term antiretroviral therapy in people with HIV. Broader study findings: Collection of the blood, which took place between about 2003 and 2017, possibly occurred under older ART regimens.

V shed 7 bases and J 5 bases; nucleotides not matched to a gene: 8. The germline V gene encodes CDR1 SGDLS and CDR2 YYNGEE. The CDR3 has 14 residues. At the survey level, the v3.0 immunoSEQ assay was run. This table comes from immunoSEQ multiplex PCR, and its TCRdb copy is limited to in-frame clones, with some not included. The sample yields around 15,000 clones, over 70% seen once. The chain uses TRBV9 and TRBJ2-3; 9 bases fit TRBD1. The material was unsorted PBMCs, obtained 1.5 years before starting antiretroviral therapy. The clonotype was recovered from a woman aged 45-59 years with HIV. In DNA, the CDR3 is TGTGCCAGCGGAACCGGGACAGGGAGAGATACGCAGTATTTT. Amino acid sequence: CASGTGTGRDTQYF.